This T cell receptor (beta chain) appears in the sequencing data of a study of response to subunit inactivated influenza vaccine. One entry per CDR3 protein results from TCRdb running MiXCR on the RT-PCR reads. The data contain 500,000 to 600,000 distinct CDR3 sequences, 15% to 20% of them singletons. This clonotype was seen more than once but under ten times. The V end was cut by 1 base, the J end by 5 bases, with 6 bases between. The CDR3 has 11 amino acids. CDR1 is DFQATT and CDR2 is SNEGSKA in the germline V gene (reference sequence). This clonotype was obtained from a man aged 45 to 75 who received an inactivated influenza vaccine. The material sequenced was CD4+ T cells sorted from PBMCs, taken around 2 years after vaccination. The chain carries TRBV20-1 and TRBJ2-7; no definite D call. CDR3 nucleotides: TGCAGTGCTAGAGTTAACGACGAGCAGTACTTC. This gives the protein CSARVNDEQYF.